This T cell receptor (beta chain) was captured in a study of blood T cell repertoires in COVID-19. Study summary: Whether acute or convalescent, the COVID-19 samples came from the United States, Italy and Spain. PBMCs, B-cell-depleted T cells, or T cells provided the cDNA or gDNA that made up the material.

Original handling: Researchers report that nucleated cell counts were estimated from reference gene primer amplification. The repertoire was sequenced with immunoSEQ multiplex PCR; TCRdb's copy has only in-frame clones and lacks some. The D gene and trimming were derived from the DNA, and the V and J assignments and clone size from that table. The sample has about 200,000 clones; approximately 91% are singletons. The CDR3 has 21 residues. CDR1 MNHEY and CDR2 SMNVEV come from the germline V gene (reference sequence). After removal of 6 bases from V and 0 bases from J, the junction contained 22 bases not matched to a gene.

The V and J genes are TRBV27 and TRBJ1-4; 7 positions match TRBD1. The sequencing sample was made of peripheral blood. The receptor was isolated from a man aged 35 to 55 with acute or convalescent COVID-19. CDR3 loop: CASSRTRTIPGQLATNEKLFF. The CDR3 nucleotides read TGTGCCAGCAGCCGTACCCGAACAATTCCGGGACAGCTTGCAACTAATGAAAAACTGTTTTTT.